This TCR beta chain was identified in a study of cytomegalovirus exposure and HLA in healthy donors. Study-wide findings and caveats: It was reported that TCR beta sequences correctly inferred the HLA-A and HLA-B alleles for most subjects.

In the PCR, 60 Vbeta and 13 Jbeta primers were used. This table comes from immunoSEQ multiplex PCR, and its TCRdb copy is limited to in-frame clones, with some not included. The repertoire includes 150,000 to 200,000 clones, about 62% of them detected once, and just under 3% sits in the top ten. This clone was found a few times. Its cognate antigen is unknown. The germline CDR1 and CDR2 sequences are SGHNT and YYREEE (reference sequence). V gave up 0 bases and J gave up 5 bases, with 14 bases separating them. CDR3 length: 15 amino acids. Sequenced sample: PBMCs. The gene calls are TRBV5-4 and TRBJ2-5; TRBD1 might be the D (5 bases). This receptor was obtained from a man aged 40-50 years in good health and CMV-seronegative. The chain's CDR3 is CASSLASGNTETQYF. DNA for the CDR3: TGTGCCAGCAGCTTGGCCTCAGGGAACACCGAGACCCAGTACTTC.